Shown below are 2 T cell receptor beta chains from a single sample sequenced in a study of shared clonotypes between healthy human individuals. Clones were sequenced by immunoSEQ multiplex PCR, and TCRdb holds only the in-frame ones, with some missing. Of a few million clones in the sample, 85% to 95% were seen once. Source material: naive CD4+ T cells from PBMCs. As for subset: CD45RA+ positively selected. Receptors were obtained from a man between 18 and 35 years old in good health. Some clones in this sample may be carry-over from other donors' samples.

V and J are TRBV7-2 and TRBJ2-3, with D maybe TRBD2 (5 bases). V lost 8 bases to trimming and J lost 0 bases, with 18 bases between them. This CDR3 region has 16 residues. Germline CDR1 is SGHTA and CDR2 is FQGNSA. This CDR3 is CASVPLAGSSTDTQYF. DNA for the CDR3: TGTGCCAGCGTTCCCTTGGCGGGTTCTAGCACAGATACGCAGTATTTT.

V gene TRBV30 combines with J gene TRBJ2-7, with 9 nucleotides matching TRBD1. Per the germline V gene, CDR1 is GTSNPN and CDR2 is SVGIG (reference sequence). CDR3 length equals 15 residues. Trimming removed 3 bases from V and 6 bases from J; junction bases left unmatched: 12. The CDR3 spells CAWRSPGQGVSEQYF. CDR3 nucleotide sequence: TGTGCCTGGAGGTCACCGGGACAGGGAGTGTCCGAGCAGTACTTC.